The 13 T cell receptor beta chains in this list originate from one sample, sequenced in a study of T-cell memory formation after mild COVID-19. TCRdb re-called the 5' RACE reads with MiXCR, one entry per CDR3 protein. This table holds 130,000 to 150,000 distinct CDR3 sequences, 6% to 7% found once. Sequencing input: PBMCs or a T cell subset sorted from them (not recorded which). These receptors came from an adult woman who had mild COVID-19 (a few samples of this study predate the infection). Cell type and time point are not known.

This clonotype was seen only a few times. The chain recombines TRBV6-5 with TRBJ1-1; 7 positions match TRBD1. Germline CDR1 is MNHEY and CDR2 is SVGAGI. This CDR3 contains 14 residues. The ends lost 3 bases at V and 4 bases at J; junction bases unmatched: 5. The DNA for the CDR3 is TGTGCCAGCAGTTATAAGGGGGCTGGCACTGAAGCTTTCTTT. It encodes CASSYKGAGTEAFF.

This clonotype was observed many times. V gene TRBV4-2 combines with J gene TRBJ2-3; 9 nucleotides align to TRBD1. V shed 1 base and J 4 bases; nucleotides not matched to a gene: 6. The CDR3 consists of 16 residues. Germline CDR1 reads LGHNA; CDR2 reads YNFKEQ. The CDR3 bases are TGTGCCAGCAGCCAAGCTCACGGACAGGGGCCAGATACGCAGTATTTT. It is translated as CASSQAHGQGPDTQYF.

In its sample, this clonotype was seen many times. V and J are TRBV7-2 and TRBJ1-2; tentative D call: TRBD1 (5 bases). With 1 base removed from V and 4 bases from J, the gap between germline ends came to 13 bases. CDR3 length: 15 amino acids. From germline, CDR1 is SGHTA and CDR2 FQGNSA. The CDR3 sequence is CASSLGGQGSYGYTF. CDR3 DNA: TGTGCCAGCAGCTTAGGAGGGCAGGGAAGCTATGGCTACACCTTC. The full variable domain, with the rest looked up from reference TRBV7-2 and TRBJ1-2, is GAGVSQSPSNKVTEKGKDVELRCDPISGHTALYWYRQSLGQGLEFLIYFQGNSAPDKSGLPSDRFSAERTGGSVSTLTIQRTQQEDSAVYLCASSLGGQGSYGYTFGSGTRLTVV.

This clonotype was counted many times. The chain recombines TRBV18 with TRBJ2-2; D may be TRBD1 or TRBD2 (5 bases each). The CDR3 covers 17 residues. The V gene's germline CDR1 is KGHSH and CDR2 LQKENI. V lost 5 bases and J 3 bases, leaving 19 bases between the germline ends. CDR3 nucleotides: TGTGCCAGCTCAGGAGGACATGAACAGGAATACACCGGGGAGCTGTTTTTT. Protein: CASSGGHEQEYTGELFF.

This chain joins TRBV7-8 and TRBJ2-5; 9 bases are a match to TRBD2. Germline loops: CDR1 SGHVS, CDR2 FQNEAQ. The junction had 15 bases not matched to a gene; V was cut back by 5 bases and J by 5 bases. This CDR3 contains 17 residues. Written as DNA, the CDR3 is TGTGCCAGCAGCCCTCGTGCGGGAGGGCCAAGGGGGGAGACCCAGTACTTC. Its protein product is CASSPRAGGPRGETQYF. The variable domain in full, with the rest retrieved from reference TRBV7-8 and TRBJ2-5, is GAGVSQSPRYKVAKRGQDVALRCDPISGHVSLFWYQQALGQGPEFLTYFQNEAQLDKSGLPSDRFFAERPEGSVSTLKIQRTQQEDSAVYLCASSPRAGGPRGETQYFGPGTRLLVL.

This clonotype was counted ten times or more. The rearrangement uses TRBV5-1 and TRBJ2-2, with TRBD1 matching 9 bases. The V gene end was trimmed by 0 bases and the J gene end by 4 bases; junction bases not matched to a gene: 10. The CDR3 has 18 residues. Germline CDR1 SGHRS, CDR2 YFSETQ. The CDR3 region is CASSLDNNRGRGTGELFF. The CDR3 DNA sequence: TGCGCCAGCAGCTTGGACAACAACAGGGGGCGGGGCACCGGGGAGCTGTTTTTT.

This rearrangement joins TRBV7-3 to TRBJ2-1; D is unresolved. The germline CDR1 and CDR2 sequences are SGHTA and FQGTGA. V gave up 1 base and J gave up 5 bases, with 6 bases separating them. The CDR3 contains 13 residues. The CDR3 loop is CASSLNSHNEQFF. The CDR3 bases are TGTGCCAGCAGCTTAAACAGTCACAATGAGCAGTTCTTC.

At least ten counts were recorded for this clonotype. The gene calls are TRBV4-1 and TRBJ2-1; D not resolved. CDR3 length: 13 amino acids. Looked up from germline, CDR1 is MGHRA and CDR2 is YSYEKL. Trimming pared 4 bases from V and 6 bases from J, leaving 10 bases between. CDR3 sequence: CASSRAPSNEQFF. In nucleotides, the CDR3 is TGCGCCAGCAGCCGGGCCCCGAGCAATGAGCAGTTCTTC.

A few counts support this clonotype. The genes are TRBV19 and TRBJ2-7; no clear D gene. The V end was cut by 1 base, the J end by 2 bases, with 12 bases between. CDR1 and CDR2 (germline): LNHDA, SQIVND (reference sequence). This CDR3 has 15 amino acids. CDR3: CASSIGGIGPYEQYF. In nucleotides, the CDR3 is TGTGCCAGTAGTATAGGTGGGATAGGGCCCTACGAGCAGTACTTC.

CDR3 loop: CSVSPGTAQTDTQYF. The CDR3 DNA reads as TGCAGCGTTTCGCCCGGGACAGCCCAAACAGATACGCAGTATTTT. This rearrangement joins TRBV29-1 to TRBJ2-3; 7 positions match TRBD1. The CDR3 is made up of 15 amino acids. V lost 5 bases to trimming and J lost 3 bases; unmatched junction nucleotides: 11. Per germline, CDR1 SQVTM and CDR2 ANQGSEA.

This clonotype occurred many times. The CDR3 reads CASSLSRANYGYTF. DNA for the CDR3: TGTGCCAGCAGCTTATCCAGGGCTAACTATGGCTACACCTTC. V is TRBV7-2 and J is TRBJ1-2, with a tentative D call TRBD1 (5 bases). The CDR3 covers 14 residues. Germline V gives CDR1 SGHTA, CDR2 FQGNSA. The V and J ends lost 2 bases and 0 bases respectively, with 7 bases between them.

This clonotype was seen repeatedly, ten times or more. This chain links TRBV7-2 with TRBJ2-7, with TRBD2 matching over 7 bases. There are 15 residues in the CDR3. CDR1 and CDR2 from the germline V gene are SGHTA and FQGNSA. Trimming removed 2 bases from V and 1 base from J; junction bases left unmatched: 5. The CDR3 spells CASSLRRGVSYEQYF. CDR3 bases: TGTGCCAGCAGCTTACGTCGGGGGGTGTCCTACGAGCAGTACTTC.

This clonotype has just a few counts. This chain links TRBV2 with TRBJ2-1, with 10 positions matching TRBD2. The V segment lost 7 bases and the J segment 4 bases; nucleotides outside the gene matches: 10. CDR1 and CDR2 from the germline V gene are SNHLY and FYNNEI. This CDR3 region has 16 residues. This CDR3 reads CASTRGGTSVYNEQFF. The CDR3, as DNA: TGTGCCAGCACGAGGGGGGGGACTAGCGTATACAATGAGCAGTTCTTC.